This passage covers 21 T cell receptor beta chains from one sample sequenced in a study of cytomegalovirus exposure and HLA in healthy donors. Primers for the PCR totalled 60 Vbeta and 13 Jbeta. Assay used: immunoSEQ multiplex PCR; TCRdb lists only in-frame clones, some missing. This table holds approximately 100,000 clones, approximately 72% found once. Material for sequencing was PBMCs. These TCRs come from a middle-aged woman in good health and CMV-seronegative.

This chain joins TRBV9 and TRBJ2-2, with D possibly TRBD1 on 6 matching bases. This CDR3 comprises 18 residues. From germline, CDR1 is SGDLS and CDR2 YYNGEE. The germline V and J ends were trimmed by 3 bases and 0 bases, with 18 bases remaining between them. CDR3 protein: CASSGRYGGTPNTGELFF. DNA of the CDR3: TGTGCCAGCAGCGGAAGGTATGGGGGCACTCCGAACACCGGGGAGCTGTTTTTT.

The sample holds a few counts of this clone. CDR3 region: CASSILGARNTEAFF. The CDR3, as DNA: TGTGCCAGTAGTATACTGGGGGCGCGGAACACTGAAGCTTTCTTT. The chain joins TRBV19 to TRBJ1-1, with a possible D match to TRBD1 (6 bases). This CDR3 is 15 amino acids long. V lost 2 bases and J lost 1, with 11 bases in between. Germline CDR1 and CDR2: LNHDA and SQIVND (reference sequence).

The rearrangement links TRBV11-2 to TRBJ2-7, with 11 bases that match TRBD1. The CDR3 runs 15 residues. The junction had 6 bases not matched to a gene; V was cut back by 5 bases and J by 3 bases. Germline loops: CDR1 SGHAT, CDR2 FQNNGV. For the CDR3, the DNA is TGTGCCAGCAGCGACGGACAGGGGGCCCTCTACGAGCAGTACTTC. It specifies CASSDGQGALYEQYF.

The V gene is TRBV10-3, the J gene TRBJ2-3, with 7 bases aligning to TRBD2. V dropped 11 bases and J dropped 0; count of bases not matched to a gene: 8. The CDR3 consists of 14 residues. CDR1 and CDR2 from the germline V gene are ENHRY and SYGVKD. The CDR3 region is CAAKAGTSTDTQYF. Written as DNA, the CDR3 is TGTGCCGCTAAAGCGGGGACTAGCACAGATACGCAGTATTTT.

This chain joins TRBV9 and TRBJ1-3; no clear D. This CDR3 is built from 16 residues. Between the trimmed V and J ends, which lost 2 bases and 0 bases, there was a span of 12 bases. The germline gives CDR1 SGDLS, CDR2 YYNGEE. The CDR3, as DNA: TGTGCCAGCAGCGTCCAACAAGGAGACTCTGGAAACACCATATATTTT. Protein: CASSVQQGDSGNTIYF.

This clone was seen more than once but under ten times. This rearrangement joins TRBV19 to TRBJ2-3; 11 nucleotides match TRBD2. Germline V gene data show CDR1 as LNHDA and CDR2 as SQIVND (reference sequence). The length of the CDR3 is 16 residues. V lost 5 bases and J lost 2; bases outside the gene matches: 6. CDR3 in amino acids: CASSSTSGSHTDTQYF. The CDR3 nucleotides are TGTGCCAGTAGTTCAACTAGCGGGAGTCACACAGATACGCAGTATTTT.

Concerning this clone itself: A read error may produce the germline difference seen at one junction end. V gene TRBV6-1 combines with J gene TRBJ1-6; D gene unclear. The germline V gene encodes CDR1 MNHNS and CDR2 SASEGT. This CDR3 spans 15 amino acids. The CDR3: CASSDPSSYNSPLHF. DNA of the CDR3: TGTGCCAGCAGTGACCCAAGCTCCTATAATTCCCCCCTCCACTTT.

The V gene is TRBV6-6, the J gene TRBJ2-7, with TRBD1 matching 9 bases. Trimming removed 4 bases from V and 0 bases from J; junction bases left unmatched: 4. The germline CDR1 and CDR2 sequences are MNHNY and SVGAGI (reference sequence). The CDR3 has 15 residues. The CDR3 loop is CASSSRQGGSYEQYF. The CDR3 region has the DNA TGTGCCAGCAGTTCCCGACAGGGGGGCTCCTACGAGCAGTACTTC.

This rearrangement joins TRBV28 to TRBJ2-7; TRBD1 matches 12 bases. CDR3 size: 16 residues. V lost 7 bases and J lost 4; bases outside the gene matches: 11. Germline loops: CDR1 MDHEN, CDR2 SYDVKM. The CDR3 coding sequence is TGTGCCAGCACCCTCGGGGGGACAGGGGGCTATTACGAGCAGTACTTC. As protein: CASTLGGTGGYYEQYF.

J is TRBJ1-1 and V is TRBV7-9; D is unclear. Looked up from germline, CDR1 is SEHNR and CDR2 is FQNEAQ (reference sequence). Trimming shortened V by 4 bases and J by 3 bases, and 9 bases separated the two germline ends. The CDR3 is made up of 13 amino acids. In nucleotides, the CDR3 is TGTGCCAGCAGCTCAATAGCGTACACTGAAGCTTTCTTT. Its protein is CASSSIAYTEAFF.

The gene calls are TRBV4-3 and TRBJ2-1, with 8 positions matching TRBD1. V lost 0 bases and J lost 6; bases outside the gene matches: 10. Germline CDR1 reads LGHNA; CDR2 reads YSLEER. The CDR3 spans 17 residues. The CDR3, as DNA: TGCGCCAGCAGCCAAGAGGGTGGTGGGACAGGCCGCAATGAGCAGTTCTTC. Its protein is CASSQEGGGTGRNEQFF.

This clone was seen more than once but under ten times. This rearrangement joins TRBV7-9 to TRBJ1-4; the match to TRBD1 covers 9 bases. CDR3 size: 16 residues. Germline-derived CDR1 and CDR2 are SEHNR and FQNEAQ (reference sequence). V was pared by 1 base and J by 4 bases, with 4 bases of the junction left unmatched. The DNA for the CDR3 is TGTGCCAGCAGCTTAGGGGGACAGGGTGGTAATGAAAAACTGTTTTTT. Its protein is CASSLGGQGGNEKLFF. The whole variable domain, remainder taken from reference TRBV7-9 and TRBJ1-4, is DTGVSQNPRHKITKRGQNVTFRCDPISEHNRLYWYRQTLGQGPEFLTYFQNEAQLEKSRLLSDRFSAERPKGSFSTLEIQRTEQGDSAMYLCASSLGGQGGNEKLFFGSGTQLSVL.

The genes are TRBV7-2 and TRBJ2-7; TRBD2 matches 10 bases. The CDR3 contains 15 residues. CDR1 SGHTA and CDR2 FQGNSA come from the germline V gene. Trimming at V came to 4 bases and at J to 2 bases, leaving 5 bases not matched to a gene. The CDR3 DNA reads as TGTGCCAGCAGCTCGGGACTAGCGATGACCTACGAGCAGTACTTC. Amino acid sequence: CASSSGLAMTYEQYF. The full variable domain, with the rest looked up from reference TRBV7-2 and TRBJ2-7, is GAGVSQSPSNKVTEKGKDVELRCDPISGHTALYWYRQSLGQGLEFLIYFQGNSAPDKSGLPSDRFSAERTGGSVSTLTIQRTQQEDSAVYLCASSSGLAMTYEQYFGPGTRLTVT.

With regard to this clone: Distinct nucleotide sequences in the sample also encode this CDR3. The rearrangement joins TRBV7-9 to TRBJ2-7, with D perhaps TRBD2 (6 bases). Trimming pared 1 base from V and 3 bases from J, leaving 10 bases between. CDR1 is SEHNR and CDR2 is FQNEAQ in the germline V gene (reference sequence). The CDR3 has 14 amino acids. Here the CDR3 reads CASSLGGGSYEQYF. The CDR3 region has the DNA TGTGCCAGCAGCTTAGGAGGAGGGAGCTACGAGCAGTACTTC.

J is TRBJ1-2 and V is TRBV5-3; no clear D gene. TRBV5-3 is an ORF; its function is uncertain. The V and J ends lost 2 bases and 8 bases respectively, with 10 bases between them. The CDR3 sequence is 12 residues long. The CDR3, as DNA: TGTGCCAGAAGCTTCCAGAGCGACGGCTACACCTTC. This sequence encodes CARSFQSDGYTF.

V and J are TRBV9 and TRBJ2-1; 10 positions agree with TRBD2. J lost 6 bases, V lost 0 bases, and 3 bases had no gene match. Germline V gene lookup returns CDR1 SGDLS and CDR2 YYNGEE. There are 15 residues in the CDR3. The CDR3 reads CASSVVSGGVNEQFF. Written as DNA, the CDR3 is TGTGCCAGCAGCGTAGTCAGCGGGGGGGTCAATGAGCAGTTCTTC. Drawing the rest from reference TRBV9 and TRBJ2-1, the complete variable domain is DSGVTQTPKHLITATGQRVTLRCSPRSGDLSVYWYQQSLDQGLQFLIQYYNGEERAKGNILERFSAQQFPDLHSELNLSSLELGDSALYFCASSVVSGGVNEQFFGPGTRLTVL.

The CDR3 loop reads CASSYYQGRDGYTF. CDR3 DNA sequence: TGTGCCAGCAGTTACTACCAGGGGAGGGATGGCTACACCTTC. The chain links TRBV6-5 to TRBJ1-2; weak D call: TRBD1 (6 bases). Germline-derived CDR1 and CDR2 are MNHEY and SVGAGI. CDR3 length: 14 amino acids. Trimming shortened V by 1 base and J by 6 bases, and 12 bases separated the two germline ends.

This chain connects TRBV6-1 to TRBJ2-7; D might be TRBD2 (7 bases). The germline V and J ends were trimmed by 2 bases and 0 bases, with 8 bases remaining between them. CDR3 length: 14 amino acids. The germline V gene encodes CDR1 MNHNS and CDR2 SASEGT. CDR3 nucleotides: TGTGCCAGCAGTGAAAGGGGGGGCTCCTACGAGCAGTACTTC. Its protein product is CASSERGGSYEQYF.

The J gene is TRBJ1-2, the V gene TRBV10-3; D ambiguous. V lost 0 bases, J lost 0 bases, and 8 bases lay in between. Looked up from germline, CDR1 is ENHRY and CDR2 is SYGVKD. The CDR3 loop spans 15 amino acids. The CDR3 here is CAISESTTANYGYTF. CDR3 DNA: TGTGCCATCAGTGAGTCGACTACGGCTAACTATGGCTACACCTTC.

The chain recombines TRBV6-1 with TRBJ2-7; the D gene is possibly TRBD1 (6 bases). V dropped 3 bases and J dropped 4 bases, with 16 bases sitting between them. The CDR3 covers 15 residues. Germline V CDR1 and CDR2: MNHNS, SASEGT. CDR3 sequence: CASSETLGQSYEQYF. CDR3 sequence (DNA): TGTGCCAGCAGTGAGACCTTAGGACAGTCTTACGAGCAGTACTTC.

The rearrangement joins TRBV5-6 to TRBJ2-1; 15 bases are a match to TRBD2. The junction had 1 base not matched to a gene; V was cut back by 0 bases and J by 6 bases. This CDR3 is 16 amino acids long. CDR1 and CDR2 from the germline V gene are SGHDT and YYEEEE. The CDR3 reads CASSLGGLAGGNEQFF. As DNA, the CDR3 is TGTGCCAGCAGCTTGGGGGGACTAGCGGGGGGCAATGAGCAGTTCTTC.